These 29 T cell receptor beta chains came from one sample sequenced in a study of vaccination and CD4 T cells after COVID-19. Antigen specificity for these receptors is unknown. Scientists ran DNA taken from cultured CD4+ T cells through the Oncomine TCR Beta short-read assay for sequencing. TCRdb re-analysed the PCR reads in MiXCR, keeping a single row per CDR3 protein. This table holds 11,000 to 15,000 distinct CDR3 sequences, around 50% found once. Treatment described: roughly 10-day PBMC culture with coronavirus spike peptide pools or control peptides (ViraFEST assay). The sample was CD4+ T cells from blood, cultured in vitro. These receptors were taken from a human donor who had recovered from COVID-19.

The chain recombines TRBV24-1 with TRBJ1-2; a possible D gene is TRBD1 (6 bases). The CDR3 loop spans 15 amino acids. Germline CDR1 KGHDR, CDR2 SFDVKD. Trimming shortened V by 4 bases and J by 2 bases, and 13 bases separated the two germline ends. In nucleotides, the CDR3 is TGTGCCACCAGTGACCCTAGACAGGCCAACTATGGCTACACCTTC. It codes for CATSDPRQANYGYTF.

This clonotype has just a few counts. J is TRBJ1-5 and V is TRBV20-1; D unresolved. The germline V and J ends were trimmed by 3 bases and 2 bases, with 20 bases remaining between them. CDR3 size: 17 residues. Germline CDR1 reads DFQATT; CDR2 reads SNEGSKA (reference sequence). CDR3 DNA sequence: TGCAGTGCTAGGAATAATGAGGGCCGTACTCGCAATCAGCCCCAGCATTTT. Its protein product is CSARNNEGRTRNQPQHF.

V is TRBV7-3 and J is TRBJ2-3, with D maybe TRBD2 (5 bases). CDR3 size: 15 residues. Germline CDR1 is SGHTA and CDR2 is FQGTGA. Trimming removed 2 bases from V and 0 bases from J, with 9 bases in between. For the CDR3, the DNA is TGTGCCAGCAGCTTAGGCGGGCTGAGCACAGATACGCAGTATTTT. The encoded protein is CASSLGGLSTDTQYF.

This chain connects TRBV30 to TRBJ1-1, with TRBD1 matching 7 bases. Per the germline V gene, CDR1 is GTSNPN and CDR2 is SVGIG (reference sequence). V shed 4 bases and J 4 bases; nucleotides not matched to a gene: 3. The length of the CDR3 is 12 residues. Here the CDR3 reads CAWTGGSTEAFF. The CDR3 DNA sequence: TGTGCCTGGACAGGGGGAAGCACTGAAGCTTTCTTT.

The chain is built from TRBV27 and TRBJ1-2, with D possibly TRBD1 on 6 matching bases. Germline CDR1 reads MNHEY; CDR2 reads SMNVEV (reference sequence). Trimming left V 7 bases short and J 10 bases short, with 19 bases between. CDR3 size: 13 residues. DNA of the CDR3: TGTGCCAGCACCCGGCCAGGGGATCGGGACTACACCTTC. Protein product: CASTRPGDRDYTF.

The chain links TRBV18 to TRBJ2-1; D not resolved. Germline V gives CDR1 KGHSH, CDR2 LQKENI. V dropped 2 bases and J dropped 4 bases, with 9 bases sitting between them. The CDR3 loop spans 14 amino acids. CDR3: CASSPTQAYNEQFF. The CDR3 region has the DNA TGTGCCAGCTCACCAACTCAGGCTTACAATGAGCAGTTCTTC.

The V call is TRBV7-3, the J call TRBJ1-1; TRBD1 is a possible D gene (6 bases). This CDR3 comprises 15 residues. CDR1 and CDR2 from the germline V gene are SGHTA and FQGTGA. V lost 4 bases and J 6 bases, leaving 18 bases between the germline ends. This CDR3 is CASSWAGGVSPEAFF. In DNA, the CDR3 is TGTGCCAGCAGCTGGGCGGGGGGCGTTTCGCCTGAAGCTTTCTTT. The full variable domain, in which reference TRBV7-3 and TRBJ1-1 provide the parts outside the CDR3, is GAGVSQTPSNKVTEKGKYVELRCDPISGHTALYWYRQSLGQGPEFLIYFQGTGAADDSGLPNDRFFAVRPEGSVSTLKIQRTERGDSAVYLCASSWAGGVSPEAFFGQGTRLTVV.

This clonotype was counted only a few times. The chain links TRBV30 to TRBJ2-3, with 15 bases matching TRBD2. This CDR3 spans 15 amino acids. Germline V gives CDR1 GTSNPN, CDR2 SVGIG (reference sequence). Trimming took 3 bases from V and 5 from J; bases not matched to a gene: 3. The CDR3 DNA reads TGTGCCTGGAGCAAGGGACTAGCGGGAGGAGATACGCAGTATTTT. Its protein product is CAWSKGLAGGDTQYF.

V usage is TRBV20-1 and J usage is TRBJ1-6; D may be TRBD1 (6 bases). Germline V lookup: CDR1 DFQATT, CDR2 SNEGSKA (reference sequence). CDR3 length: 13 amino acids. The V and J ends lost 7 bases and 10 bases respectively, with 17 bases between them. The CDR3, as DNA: TGCAGTGTCCGACAGGTCGGCCCATCACCCCTCCACTTT. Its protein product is CSVRQVGPSPLHF.

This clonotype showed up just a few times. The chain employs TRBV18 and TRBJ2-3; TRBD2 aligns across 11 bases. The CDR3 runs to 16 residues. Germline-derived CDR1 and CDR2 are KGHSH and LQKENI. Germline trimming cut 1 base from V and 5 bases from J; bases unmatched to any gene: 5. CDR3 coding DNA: TGTGCCAGCTCACCACTAGCGGGAGGGCTTGGAGATACGCAGTATTTT. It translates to CASSPLAGGLGDTQYF.

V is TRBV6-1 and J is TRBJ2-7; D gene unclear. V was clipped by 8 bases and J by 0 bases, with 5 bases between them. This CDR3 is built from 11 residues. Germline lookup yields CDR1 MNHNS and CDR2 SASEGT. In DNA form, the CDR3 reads TGTGCCAGCCGTAGCTCCTACGAGCAGTACTTC. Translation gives CASRSSYEQYF.

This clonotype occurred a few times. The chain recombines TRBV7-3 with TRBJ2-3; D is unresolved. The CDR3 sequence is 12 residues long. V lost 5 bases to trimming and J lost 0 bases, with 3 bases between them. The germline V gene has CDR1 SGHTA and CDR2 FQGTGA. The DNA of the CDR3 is TGTGCCAGCAGCCCCAGCACAGATACGCAGTATTTT. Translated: CASSPSTDTQYF. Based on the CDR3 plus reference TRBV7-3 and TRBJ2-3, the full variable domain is GAGVSQTPSNKVTEKGKYVELRCDPISGHTALYWYRQSLGQGPEFLIYFQGTGAADDSGLPNDRFFAVRPEGSVSTLKIQRTERGDSAVYLCASSPSTDTQYFGPGTRLTVL.

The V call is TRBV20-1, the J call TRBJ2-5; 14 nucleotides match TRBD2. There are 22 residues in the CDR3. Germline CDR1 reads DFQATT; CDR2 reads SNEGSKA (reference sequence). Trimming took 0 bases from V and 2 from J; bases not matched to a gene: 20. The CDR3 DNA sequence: TGCAGTGCTAGAGATCTAAGGGGGGTGGGGACTAGCGGGAGCGGGAGGCAAGAGACCCAGTACTTC. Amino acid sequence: CSARDLRGVGTSGSGRQETQYF.

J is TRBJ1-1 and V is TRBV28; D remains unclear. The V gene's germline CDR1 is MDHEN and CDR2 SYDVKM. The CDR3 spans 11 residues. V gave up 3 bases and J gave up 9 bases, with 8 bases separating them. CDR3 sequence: CASSFVWKAFF. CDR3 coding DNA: TGTGCCAGCAGTTTTGTGTGGAAAGCTTTCTTT.

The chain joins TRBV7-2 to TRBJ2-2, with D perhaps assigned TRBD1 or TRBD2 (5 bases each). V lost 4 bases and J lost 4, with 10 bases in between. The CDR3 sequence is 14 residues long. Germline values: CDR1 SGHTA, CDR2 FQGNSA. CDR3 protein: CASSSRDGTGELFF. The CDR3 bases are TGTGCCAGCAGCTCCAGGGACGGCACCGGGGAGCTGTTTTTT.

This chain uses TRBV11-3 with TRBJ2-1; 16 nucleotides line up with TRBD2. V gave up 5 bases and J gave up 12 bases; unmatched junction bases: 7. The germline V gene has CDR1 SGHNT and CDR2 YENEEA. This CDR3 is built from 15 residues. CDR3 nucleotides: TGTGCCAGCAGCCGGGGACTAGCGGGAGGGCCAGTGCAGTTCTTC. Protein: CASSRGLAGGPVQFF.

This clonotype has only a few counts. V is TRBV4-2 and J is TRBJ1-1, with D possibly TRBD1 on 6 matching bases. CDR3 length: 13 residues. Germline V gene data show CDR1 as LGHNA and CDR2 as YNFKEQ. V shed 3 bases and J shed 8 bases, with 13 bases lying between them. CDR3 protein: CASSHLGQQEAFF. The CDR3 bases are TGTGCCAGCAGCCACCTTGGACAGCAAGAAGCTTTCTTT.

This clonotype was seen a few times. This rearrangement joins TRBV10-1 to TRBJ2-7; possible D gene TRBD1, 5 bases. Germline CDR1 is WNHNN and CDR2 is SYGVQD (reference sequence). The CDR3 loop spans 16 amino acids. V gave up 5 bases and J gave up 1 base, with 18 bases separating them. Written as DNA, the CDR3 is TGCGCCAGCAGTAAAAGCAGGGTCCTCAATTCCTACGAGCAGTACTTC. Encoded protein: CASSKSRVLNSYEQYF.

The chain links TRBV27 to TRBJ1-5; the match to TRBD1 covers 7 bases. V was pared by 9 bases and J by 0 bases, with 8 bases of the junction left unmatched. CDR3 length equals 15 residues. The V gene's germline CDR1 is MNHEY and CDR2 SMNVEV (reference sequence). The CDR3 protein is CARGPGQLSNQPQHF. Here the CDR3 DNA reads TGTGCCAGAGGACCGGGACAGCTTAGCAATCAGCCCCAGCATTTT.

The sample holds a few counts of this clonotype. CDR3 bases: TGCAGCGCGCGTTCATCACCTAACGCAGGTGGGGATCAGCCCCAGCATTTT. This gives the protein CSARSSPNAGGDQPQHF. This chain uses TRBV29-1 with TRBJ1-5; D not resolved. Germline V lookup: CDR1 SQVTM, CDR2 ANQGSEA. The CDR3 is 17 residues long. V gave up 7 bases and J gave up 5 bases, with 27 bases separating them.

DNA for the CDR3: TGTGCCAGCAGCTTGGAGGGGCCGCAGCCCCAGCATTTT. Amino acid sequence: CASSLEGPQPQHF. This chain uses TRBV5-5 with TRBJ1-5; TRBD1 might be the D (5 bases). Germline V gene sequence: CDR1 SGHKS, CDR2 YYEKEE (reference sequence). The CDR3 runs 13 residues. V was pared by 0 bases and J by 7 bases, with 8 bases between.

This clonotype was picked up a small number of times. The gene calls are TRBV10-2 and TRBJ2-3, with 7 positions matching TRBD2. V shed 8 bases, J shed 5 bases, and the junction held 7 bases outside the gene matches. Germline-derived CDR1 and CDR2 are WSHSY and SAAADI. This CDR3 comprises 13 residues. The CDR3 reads CASGAGERDTQYF. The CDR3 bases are TGCGCCAGCGGGGCGGGAGAACGAGATACGCAGTATTTT.

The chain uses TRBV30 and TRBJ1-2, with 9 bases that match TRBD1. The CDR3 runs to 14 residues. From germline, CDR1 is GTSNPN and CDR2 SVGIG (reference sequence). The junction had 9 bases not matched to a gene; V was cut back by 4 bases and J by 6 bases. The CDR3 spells CAWTQDRGRHGYTF. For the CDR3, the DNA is TGTGCCTGGACCCAGGACAGGGGTCGCCATGGCTACACCTTC. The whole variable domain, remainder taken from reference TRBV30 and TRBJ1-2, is SQTIHQWPATLVQPVGSPLSLECTVEGTSNPNLYWYRQAAGRGLQLLFYSVGIGQISSEVPQNLSASRPQDRQFILSSKKLLLSDSGFYLCAWTQDRGRHGYTFGSGTRLTVV.

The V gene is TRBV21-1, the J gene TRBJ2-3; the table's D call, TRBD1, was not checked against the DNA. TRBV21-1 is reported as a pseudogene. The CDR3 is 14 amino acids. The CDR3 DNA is TGTGCCGGATCGGGACGCCCAAGCACAGATACGCAGTATTTT. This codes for CAGSGRPSTDTQYF.

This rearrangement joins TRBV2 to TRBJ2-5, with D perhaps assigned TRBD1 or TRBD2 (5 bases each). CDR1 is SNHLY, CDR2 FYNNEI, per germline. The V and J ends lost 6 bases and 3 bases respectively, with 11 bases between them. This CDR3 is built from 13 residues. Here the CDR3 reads CASSRDLEETQYF. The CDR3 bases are TGTGCCAGCAGCCGGGACCTAGAAGAGACCCAGTACTTC.

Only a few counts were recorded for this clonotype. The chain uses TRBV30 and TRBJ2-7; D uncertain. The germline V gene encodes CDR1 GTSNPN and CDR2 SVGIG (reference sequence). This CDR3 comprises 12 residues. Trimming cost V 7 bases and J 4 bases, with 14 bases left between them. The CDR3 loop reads CASSRQGYEQYF. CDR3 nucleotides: TGTGCCTCCTCCCGGCAAGGGTACGAGCAGTACTTC.

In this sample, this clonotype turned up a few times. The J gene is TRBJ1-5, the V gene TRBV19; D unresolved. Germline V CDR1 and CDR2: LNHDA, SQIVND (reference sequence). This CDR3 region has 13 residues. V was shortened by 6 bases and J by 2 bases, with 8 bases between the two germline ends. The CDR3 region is CASRSQGNQPQHF. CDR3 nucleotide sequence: TGTGCCAGTAGGAGTCAGGGCAATCAGCCCCAGCATTTT.

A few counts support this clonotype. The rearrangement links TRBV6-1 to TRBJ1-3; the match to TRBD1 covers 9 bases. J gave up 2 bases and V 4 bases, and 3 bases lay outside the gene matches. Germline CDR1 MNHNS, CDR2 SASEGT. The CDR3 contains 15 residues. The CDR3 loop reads CASSATGGTGNTIYF. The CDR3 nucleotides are TGTGCCAGCAGTGCTACAGGGGGCACTGGAAACACCATATATTTT.

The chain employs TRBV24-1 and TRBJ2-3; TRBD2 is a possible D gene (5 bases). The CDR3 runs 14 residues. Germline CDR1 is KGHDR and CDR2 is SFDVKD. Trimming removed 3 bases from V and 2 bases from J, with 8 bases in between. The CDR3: CATSDEGFTDTQYF. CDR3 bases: TGTGCCACCAGTGATGAGGGCTTCACAGATACGCAGTATTTT.